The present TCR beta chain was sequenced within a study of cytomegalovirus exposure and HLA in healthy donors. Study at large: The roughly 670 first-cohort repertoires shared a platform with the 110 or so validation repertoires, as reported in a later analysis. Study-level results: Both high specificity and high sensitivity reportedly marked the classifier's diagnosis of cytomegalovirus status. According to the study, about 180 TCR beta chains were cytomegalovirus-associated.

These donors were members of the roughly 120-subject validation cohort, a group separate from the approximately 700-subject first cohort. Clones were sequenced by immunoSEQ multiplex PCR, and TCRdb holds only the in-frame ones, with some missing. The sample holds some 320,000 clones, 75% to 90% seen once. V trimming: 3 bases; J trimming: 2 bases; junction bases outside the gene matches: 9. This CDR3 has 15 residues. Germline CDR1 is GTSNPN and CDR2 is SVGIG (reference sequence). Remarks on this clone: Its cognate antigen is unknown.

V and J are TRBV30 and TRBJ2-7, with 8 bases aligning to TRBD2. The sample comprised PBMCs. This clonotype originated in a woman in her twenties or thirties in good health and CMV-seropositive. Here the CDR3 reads CAWRKRGLDTYEQYF. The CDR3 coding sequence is TGTGCCTGGAGGAAAAGGGGACTAGATACCTACGAGCAGTACTTC. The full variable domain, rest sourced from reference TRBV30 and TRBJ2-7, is SQTIHQWPATLVQPVGSPLSLECTVEGTSNPNLYWYRQAAGRGLQLLFYSVGIGQISSEVPQNLSASRPQDRQFILSSKKLLLSDSGFYLCAWRKRGLDTYEQYFGPGTRLTVT.